The 28 T cell receptor beta chains below come from one sample, sequenced in a study of T-cell memory formation after mild COVID-19. In TCRdb, the 5' RACE reads were re-called with MiXCR into one record per CDR3 protein. The sample records 120,000 to 150,000 distinct CDR3 sequences, about 6% being singletons. The sequenced sample was PBMCs or a T cell subset sorted from them (not recorded which). Receptors were obtained from an adult woman who had mild COVID-19 (a few samples of this study predate the infection). Cell type and time point are not known.

V gene TRBV5-1 combines with J gene TRBJ1-6; 7 nucleotides align to TRBD1. CDR3 length equals 14 residues. With V trimmed by 3 bases and J by 5 bases, 2 bases remained unmatched. CDR1 is SGHRS, CDR2 YFSETQ, per germline. Here the CDR3 DNA reads TGCGCCAGCAGCTGGGACAGAAATAATTCACCCCTCCACTTT. It codes for CASSWDRNNSPLHF.

Points on this clonotype: A much larger clone lies a single base off, so this may be a read error. V is TRBV20-1 and J is TRBJ2-1, with 10 bases fitting TRBD2. The length of the CDR3 is 14 residues. CDR1 is DFQATT and CDR2 is SNEGSKA in the germline V gene (reference sequence). CDR3 amino acids: CSASVAGGYTEQFF. For the CDR3, the DNA is TGCAGTGCTTCCGTAGCGGGGGGATACACTGAGCAGTTCTTC.

The chain joins TRBV3-1 to TRBJ2-3; D is unclear. The germline CDR1 and CDR2 sequences are LGHDT and YNNKEL (reference sequence). The CDR3 is made up of 16 amino acids. Deletions cut 5 bases from V and 6 bases from J, with 21 bases between. In DNA, the CDR3 is TGTGCCAGCAGCTTCTCGCCGGGCCCACGTCCGGATACGCAGTATTTT. Translating gives CASSFSPGPRPDTQYF.

The rearrangement links TRBV7-3 to TRBJ2-1, with 10 bases lining up with TRBD2. In germline, CDR1 is SGHTA, CDR2 FQGTGA. The CDR3 is 16 residues long. With V trimmed by 5 bases and J by 9 bases, 13 bases remained unmatched. Here the CDR3 reads CASSVGSSGGIGEQFF. CDR3 nucleotides: TGTGCCAGCAGCGTAGGTAGTAGCGGGGGGATTGGTGAGCAGTTCTTC. Full variable domain (rest looked up from reference TRBV7-3 and TRBJ2-1): GAGVSQTPSNKVTEKGKYVELRCDPISGHTALYWYRQSLGQGPEFLIYFQGTGAADDSGLPNDRFFAVRPEGSVSTLKIQRTERGDSAVYLCASSVGSSGGIGEQFFGPGTRLTVL.

This clonotype was detected only a few times. The chain joins TRBV3-1 to TRBJ2-5, with unresolved D. Germline-derived CDR1 and CDR2 are LGHDT and YNNKEL (reference sequence). V lost 5 bases and J lost 2, with 12 bases in between. The CDR3 is 14 residues long. As DNA, the CDR3 is TGTGCCAGCAGCACACTACTCCCGCAAGAGACCCAGTACTTC. Translating it yields CASSTLLPQETQYF.

The rearrangement joins TRBV7-2 to TRBJ2-1; no firm D call. The CDR3 length is 12 residues. Deletions cut 3 bases from V and 2 bases from J, with 2 bases between. CDR1 is SGHTA, CDR2 FQGNSA, per germline. For the CDR3, the DNA is TGTGCCAGCAGCTTGACCTACAATGAGCAGTTCTTC. Protein: CASSLTYNEQFF.

Ten or more counts support this clonotype. The chain carries TRBV29-1 and TRBJ1-1; TRBD1 matches 9 bases. The trim removed 5 bases at V and 11 bases at J, leaving 6 bases unmatched. The CDR3 has 11 residues. The germline V gene has CDR1 SQVTM and CDR2 ANQGSEA. This CDR3 reads CSVQRQGGAFF. The CDR3 DNA reads as TGCAGCGTTCAGAGACAGGGGGGGGCTTTCTTT. Complete variable domain (other parts from reference TRBV29-1 and TRBJ1-1): SAVISQKPSRDICQRGTSLTIQCQVDSQVTMMFWYRQQPGQSLTLIATANQGSEATYESGFVIDKFPISRPNLTFSTLTVSNMSPEDSSIYLCSVQRQGGAFFGQGTRLTVV.

This clonotype was observed many times. The chain employs TRBV5-4 and TRBJ2-2; the D is unclear. The V end was cut by 4 bases, the J end by 2 bases, with 18 bases between. The CDR3 covers 17 residues. Germline values: CDR1 SGHNT, CDR2 YYREEE (reference sequence). In DNA, the CDR3 is TGTGCCAGCAGCCCTGGACCGGGCAGCTCTAACACCGGGGAGCTGTTTTTT. Its protein product is CASSPGPGSSNTGELFF.

This clonotype was recorded at least ten times. This chain connects TRBV4-3 to TRBJ2-3, with 12 bases lining up with TRBD2. The germline V gene has CDR1 LGHNA and CDR2 YSLEER. This CDR3 has 16 amino acids. With 4 bases clipped from V and 6 bases from J, the junction kept 8 bases outside the gene matches. The CDR3, as DNA: TGCGCCAGCAGCCGGACCGGACTAGCGGGATTCGATACGCAGTATTTT. This encodes CASSRTGLAGFDTQYF.

There are a few counts of this clonotype. This chain joins TRBV6-5 and TRBJ1-1; 8 nucleotides align to TRBD1. The V gene end was trimmed by 2 bases and the J gene end by 1 base; junction bases not matched to a gene: 12. The CDR3 covers 18 residues. Germline CDR1 and CDR2: MNHEY and SVGAGI. The CDR3 sequence is CASSYVSLMGQANTEAFF. As DNA, the CDR3 is TGTGCCAGCAGTTACGTTTCCTTAATGGGACAGGCGAACACTGAAGCTTTCTTT.

This clonotype was seen only a few times. This chain connects TRBV6-4 to TRBJ1-3; 7 nucleotides line up with TRBD1. The V and J ends lost 7 bases and 2 bases, in that order; junction bases with no gene match: 11. The CDR3 consists of 16 residues. Germline values: CDR1 MRHNA, CDR2 SNTAGT. The CDR3 protein is CASIYPSGGPGNTIYF. CDR3 nucleotides: TGTGCCAGCATTTACCCGTCAGGGGGGCCTGGAAACACCATATATTTT.

This clonotype was seen only a few times. The V gene is TRBV6-2 or TRBV6-3, the J gene TRBJ2-2; TRBD2 agrees at 10 bases. The junction had 11 bases not matched to a gene; V was cut back by 0 bases and J by 7 bases. Germline loops: CDR1 MNHEY, CDR2 SVGEGT. The CDR3 consists of 18 residues. In nucleotides, the CDR3 is TGTGCCAGCAGTTACTCGATGCCAAGCGGGAGGGCTGACGGGGAGCTGTTTTTT. Its translation is CASSYSMPSGRADGELFF.

The chain is built from TRBV7-3 and TRBJ2-5; 8 positions match TRBD2. In germline, CDR1 is SGHTA, CDR2 FQGTGA. The CDR3 sequence is 14 residues long. V dropped 5 bases and J dropped 5; count of bases not matched to a gene: 7. The CDR3: CASSPGGPLETQYF. DNA for the CDR3: TGTGCCAGCAGCCCGGGGGGGCCCTTGGAGACCCAGTACTTC.

This clonotype has a handful of counts. V is TRBV11-2 and J is TRBJ1-4; no firm D call. This CDR3 has 12 residues. The ends were cut back, 0 bases at V and 8 bases at J, with 4 bases in the middle. The germline V gene has CDR1 SGHAT and CDR2 FQNNGV. The CDR3 loop reads CASSLDWEKLFF. DNA of the CDR3: TGTGCCAGCAGCTTAGACTGGGAAAAACTGTTTTTT.

This clonotype appeared a few times. The gene calls are TRBV6-5 and TRBJ1-2; tentative D call: TRBD1 (5 bases). The CDR3 loop spans 18 amino acids. Looked up from germline, CDR1 is MNHEY and CDR2 is SVGAGI. V gave up 0 bases and J gave up 4 bases, with 21 bases separating them. The chain's CDR3 is CASSYSIASRQRSYGYTF. The CDR3 nucleotides are TGTGCCAGCAGTTACTCGATTGCGTCCCGACAGCGCAGCTATGGCTACACCTTC.

This clonotype has ten or more counts. V and J are TRBV20-1 and TRBJ2-3; 13 nucleotides align to TRBD2. The CDR3 has 15 amino acids. Germline values: CDR1 DFQATT, CDR2 SNEGSKA (reference sequence). The J segment lost 3 bases and the V segment lost 6 bases, leaving 6 bases of the junction unmatched. The CDR3 spells CSAPRTSGRTDTQYF. CDR3 coding DNA: TGCAGTGCCCCTAGGACTAGCGGGAGAACAGATACGCAGTATTTT.

This sequence joins TRBV9 and TRBJ2-3; TRBD2 matches at 7 bases. V gave up 2 bases and J gave up 5 bases; unmatched junction bases: 5. There are 14 residues in the CDR3. Germline V gives CDR1 SGDLS, CDR2 YYNGEE. The CDR3 region is CASSVGTTVDTQYF. The CDR3 DNA reads TGTGCCAGCAGCGTCGGGACTACTGTAGATACGCAGTATTTT.

The V call is TRBV7-2, the J call TRBJ1-1; no clear D. Germline assignment: CDR1 SGHTA and CDR2 FQGNSA. V was clipped by 5 bases and J by 1 base, with 17 bases between them. There are 16 residues in the CDR3. CDR3 nucleotide sequence: TGTGCCAGCAGCCTACTCCCGATTGGCGCGAACACTGAAGCTTTCTTT. This translates into CASSLLPIGANTEAFF.

V and J are TRBV28 and TRBJ2-7; D may be TRBD2 (5 bases). V lost 5 bases and J lost 1, with 18 bases in between. CDR3 length: 16 amino acids. Germline V CDR1 and CDR2: MDHEN, SYDVKM. The chain's CDR3 is CASSIGSGRGSYEQYF. Here the CDR3 DNA reads TGTGCCAGCAGTATCGGCTCGGGTCGGGGATCCTACGAGCAGTACTTC.

This clonotype appeared many times. The V and J genes are TRBV12-3 or TRBV12-4 and TRBJ2-1; a possible D gene is TRBD2 (6 bases). The CDR3 totals 13 residues. Trimming shortened V by 5 bases and J by 10 bases, and 15 bases separated the two germline ends. The CDR3 loop is CASSLLGTREQFF. The CDR3, as DNA: TGTGCCAGCAGTCTCCTTGGGACTCGAGAGCAGTTCTTC.

This chain connects TRBV5-1 to TRBJ1-5; tentatively, D is TRBD1 (5 bases). The germline gives CDR1 SGHRS, CDR2 YFSETQ. V was shortened by 3 bases and J by 3 bases, with 10 bases between the two germline ends. CDR3 length equals 14 residues. This chain's CDR3 is CASSYDSPNQPQHF. In nucleotides, the CDR3 is TGCGCCAGCAGCTACGACAGTCCCAATCAGCCCCAGCATTTT.

The chain recombines TRBV2 with TRBJ2-1; 7 bases fit TRBD2. Germline CDR1 and CDR2: SNHLY and FYNNEI. V dropped 3 bases and J dropped 4; count of bases not matched to a gene: 6. CDR3 length: 15 amino acids. The CDR3, as DNA: TGTGCCAGCAGTGACGGTTCTAGCGGATACAATGAGCAGTTCTTC. Its protein product is CASSDGSSGYNEQFF.

This clonotype was counted many times. This chain connects TRBV6-5 to TRBJ1-2; D might be TRBD1 (5 bases). This CDR3 has 13 amino acids. Germline V lookup: CDR1 MNHEY, CDR2 SVGAGI. V was cut by 6 bases and J by 3 bases, with 11 bases left in between. The CDR3 sequence is CASSHDRYYGYTF. In DNA, the CDR3 is TGTGCCAGCAGCCACGACAGATACTATGGCTACACCTTC.

The chain couples TRBV29-1 to TRBJ2-7; 7 bases are shared with TRBD1. Germline assignment: CDR1 SQVTM and CDR2 ANQGSEA. The V segment lost 7 bases and the J segment 6 bases; nucleotides outside the gene matches: 9. This CDR3 is 12 amino acids long. The CDR3 protein is CSADRAGGEQYF. The CDR3 coding sequence is TGCAGCGCCGACAGGGCCGGAGGCGAGCAGTACTTC.

The J gene is TRBJ2-2, the V gene TRBV12-3 or TRBV12-4, with unresolved D. This CDR3 region has 16 residues. The germline V and J ends were trimmed by 10 bases and 0 bases, with 18 bases remaining between them. CDR3 sequence reads: CATSFLPFANTGELFF. CDR3 bases: TGTGCCACCTCATTCTTACCATTCGCGAACACCGGGGAGCTGTTTTTT.

This clonotype was seen at least ten times. The rearrangement joins TRBV7-2 to TRBJ2-3; D uncertain. Germline V lookup: CDR1 SGHTA, CDR2 FQGNSA. The CDR3 sequence is 15 residues long. V was cut by 7 bases and J by 0 bases, with 14 bases left in between. CDR3 loop: CASIPLWPSTDTQYF. CDR3 nucleotide sequence: TGTGCCAGCATCCCCCTGTGGCCTAGCACAGATACGCAGTATTTT.

This clonotype was counted many times. V is TRBV7-9 and J is TRBJ2-3, with D perhaps TRBD2 (5 bases). V lost 5 bases, J lost 2 bases, and 8 bases lay in between. CDR1 and CDR2 (germline): SEHNR, FQNEAQ (reference sequence). This CDR3 has 13 amino acids. The CDR3 reads CASSPGNTDTQYF. The CDR3 DNA reads as TGTGCCAGCAGCCCCGGGAACACAGATACGCAGTATTTT.

This clonotype is judged medium-sized. The chain employs TRBV7-2 and TRBJ2-1; D call uncertain. The germline V and J ends were trimmed by 1 base and 5 bases, with 12 bases remaining between them. The length of the CDR3 is 15 residues. CDR1 SGHTA and CDR2 FQGNSA come from the germline V gene. As DNA, the CDR3 is TGTGCCAGCAGCTTAGTTGGCGGAAACGACAATGAGCAGTTCTTC. Translation gives CASSLVGGNDNEQFF. The full variable domain, with the rest looked up from reference TRBV7-2 and TRBJ2-1, is GAGVSQSPSNKVTEKGKDVELRCDPISGHTALYWYRQSLGQGLEFLIYFQGNSAPDKSGLPSDRFSAERTGGSVSTLTIQRTQQEDSAVYLCASSLVGGNDNEQFFGPGTRLTVL.